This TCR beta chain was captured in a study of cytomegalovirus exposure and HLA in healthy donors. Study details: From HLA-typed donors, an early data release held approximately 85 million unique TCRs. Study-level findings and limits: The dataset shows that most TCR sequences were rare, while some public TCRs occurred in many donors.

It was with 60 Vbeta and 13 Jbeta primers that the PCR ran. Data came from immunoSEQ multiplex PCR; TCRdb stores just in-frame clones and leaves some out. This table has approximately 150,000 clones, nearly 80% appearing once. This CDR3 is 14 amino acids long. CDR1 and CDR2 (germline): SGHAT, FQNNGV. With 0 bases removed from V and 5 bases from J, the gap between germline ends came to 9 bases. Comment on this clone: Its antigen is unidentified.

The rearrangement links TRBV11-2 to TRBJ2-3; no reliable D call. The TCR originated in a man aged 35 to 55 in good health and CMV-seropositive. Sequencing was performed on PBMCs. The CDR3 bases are TGTGCCAGCAGCTTAGACTGGAGTCTAGATACGCAGTATTTT. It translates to CASSLDWSLDTQYF.